This entry describes one T cell receptor beta chain. Its specificity is not known. The record originates from a study of T cell responses to AZD1222 COVID-19 vaccine. Study-wide results and caveats: An increase in Spike-specific TCR breadth and depth was observed after two AZD1222 doses. Repertoire sampling was restricted to post-peak T cell response timepoints.

Only in-frame clones appear in the TCRdb table, and some are missing; sequencing was by immunoSEQ multiplex PCR. The table lists about 180,000 clones, over 80% of them singletons, with about 1% in the top ten. Germline V CDR1 and CDR2: SGHAT, FQNNGV. The CDR3 extends over 11 amino acids. Trimming took 3 bases from V and 1 from J, leaving 0 bases between them. The rearrangement uses TRBV11-2 and TRBJ2-5; no reliable D call. The specimen comprised peripheral blood, sampled 28 days after the second dose of the MenACWY control vaccine. The origin of this receptor is an adult who received the MenACWY meningococcal vaccine as a control. CDR3: CASSFQETQYF. The CDR3 DNA follows: TGTGCCAGCAGCTTCCAAGAGACCCAGTACTTC.